Here is one T cell receptor beta chain with its context. Its antigen is unknown. The method was immunoSEQ multiplex PCR; TCRdb's version includes in-frame clones alone and lacks a portion of them. The sample shows about 120,000 clones, approximately 86% of them seen only once. This entry belongs to a study of T cell responses to AZD1222 COVID-19 vaccine. Overall study findings and caveats: Spike regions recognized by vaccine-associated CD4 TCRs spanned the protein, led by 160-218 and 743-854. Variant regions that are unmutated are reportedly the target of nearly half of spike-specific TCRs. Donors, mostly white British, included more females; clonal diversity was possibly underestimated.

CDR3 length: 15 amino acids. With 5 bases removed from V and 5 bases from J, the gap between germline ends came to 13 bases. CDR1 is SGHAT, CDR2 FQNNGV, per germline. The sample was peripheral blood, taken 28 days after the second AZD1222 dose. The sequence was collected from an adult who received the AZD1222 COVID-19 vaccine. V gene TRBV11-2 combines with J gene TRBJ1-6; D may be TRBD1 (5 bases). CDR3 protein: CASSLTGGDNSPLHF. The CDR3 coding sequence is TGTGCCAGCAGCCTCACGGGGGGGGATAATTCACCCCTCCACTTT.